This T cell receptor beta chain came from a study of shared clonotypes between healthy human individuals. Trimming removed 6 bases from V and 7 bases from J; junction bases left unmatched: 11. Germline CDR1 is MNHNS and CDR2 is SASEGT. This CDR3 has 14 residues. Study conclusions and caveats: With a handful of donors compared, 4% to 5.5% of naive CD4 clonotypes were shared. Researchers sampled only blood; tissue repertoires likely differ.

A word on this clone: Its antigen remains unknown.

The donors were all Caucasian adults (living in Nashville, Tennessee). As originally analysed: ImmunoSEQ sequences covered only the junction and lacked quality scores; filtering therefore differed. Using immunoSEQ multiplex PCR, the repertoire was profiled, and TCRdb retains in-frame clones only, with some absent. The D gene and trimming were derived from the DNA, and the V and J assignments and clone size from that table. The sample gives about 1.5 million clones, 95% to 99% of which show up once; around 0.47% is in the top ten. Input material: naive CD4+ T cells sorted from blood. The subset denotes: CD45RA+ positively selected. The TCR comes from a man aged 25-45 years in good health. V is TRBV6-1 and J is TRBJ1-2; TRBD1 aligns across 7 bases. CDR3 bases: TGTGCCAGCAGCGTGGGACAGATATTTCCTGGCTACACCTTC. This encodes CASSVGQIFPGYTF.